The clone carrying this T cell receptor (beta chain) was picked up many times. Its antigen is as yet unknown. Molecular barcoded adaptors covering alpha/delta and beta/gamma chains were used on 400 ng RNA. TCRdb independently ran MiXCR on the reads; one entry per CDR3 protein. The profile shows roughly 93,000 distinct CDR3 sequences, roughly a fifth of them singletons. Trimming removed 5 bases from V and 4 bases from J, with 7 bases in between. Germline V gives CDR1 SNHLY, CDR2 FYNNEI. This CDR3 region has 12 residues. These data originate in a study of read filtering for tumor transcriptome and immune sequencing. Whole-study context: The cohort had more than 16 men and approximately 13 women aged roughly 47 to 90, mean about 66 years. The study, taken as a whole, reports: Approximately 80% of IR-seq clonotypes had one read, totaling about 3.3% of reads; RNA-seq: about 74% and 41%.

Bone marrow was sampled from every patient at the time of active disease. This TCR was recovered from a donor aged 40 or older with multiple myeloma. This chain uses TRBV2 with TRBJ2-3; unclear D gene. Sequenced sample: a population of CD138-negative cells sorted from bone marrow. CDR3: CASSYSADTQYF. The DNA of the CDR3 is TGTGCCAGCAGTTACAGCGCAGATACGCAGTATTTT. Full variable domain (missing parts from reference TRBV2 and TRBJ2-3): EPEVTQTPSHQVTQMGQEVILRCVPISNHLYFYWYRQILGQKVEFLVSFYNNEISEKSEIFDDQFSVERPDGSNFTLKIRSTKLEDSAMYFCASSYSADTQYFGPGTRLTVL.